Below, 7 T cell receptor beta chains from the same sample are listed, as sequenced in a study of cytomegalovirus exposure and HLA in healthy donors. A multiplex PCR was run with 60 Vbeta primers and 13 Jbeta primers. Only in-frame clones appear in the TCRdb table, and some are missing; sequencing was by immunoSEQ multiplex PCR. Of approximately 180,000 clones listed, about 78% are singletons. The material sequenced was PBMCs. The receptors were sampled from a woman aged 50 to 65 in good health and CMV-seropositive.

This chain links TRBV15 with TRBJ1-2; perhaps TRBD1 as D (5 bases). The CDR3 is made up of 16 amino acids. V shed 0 bases and J shed 7 bases, with 18 bases lying between them. Germline lookup yields CDR1 LNHNV and CDR2 YYDKDF (reference sequence). The CDR3 loop is CATSRDRGGEEGGYTF. CDR3 in DNA: TGTGCCACCAGCAGAGATCGGGGAGGGGAAGAAGGTGGCTACACCTTC. The full variable domain, in which reference TRBV15 and TRBJ1-2 provide the parts outside the CDR3, is DAMVIQNPRYQVTQFGKPVTLSCSQTLNHNVMYWYQQKSSQAPKLLFHYYDKDFNNEADTPDNFQSRRPNTSFCFLDIRSPGLGDTAMYLCATSRDRGGEEGGYTFGSGTRLTVV.

V usage is TRBV12-5 and J usage is TRBJ1-1, with 11 positions matching TRBD1. From germline, CDR1 is LGHNT and CDR2 FRNRAP. The CDR3 length is 18 residues. The ends lost 4 bases at V and 0 bases at J; junction bases unmatched: 10. This chain's CDR3 is CASGWDRGDSAMNTEAFF. DNA of the CDR3: TGTGCTAGTGGTTGGGACAGGGGGGACTCTGCCATGAACACTGAAGCTTTCTTT.

The genes are TRBV4-1 and TRBJ2-7; TRBD2 aligns across 11 bases. V was clipped by 2 bases and J by 2 bases; unmatched bases: 2. The CDR3 covers 15 residues. Germline-derived CDR1 and CDR2 are MGHRA and YSYEKL. The CDR3 is CASSQSSGGTYEQYF. The CDR3 bases are TGCGCCAGCAGCCAATCTAGCGGGGGGACCTACGAGCAGTACTTC.

CDR3 coding DNA: TGTGCCAGCAGTTTAACAGGGGGCGGATACGAGCAGTACTTC. This translates into CASSLTGGGYEQYF. This chain links TRBV27 with TRBJ2-7, with 9 bases matching TRBD1. The CDR3 sequence is 14 residues long. Trimming took 2 bases from V and 4 from J; bases not matched to a gene: 3. Germline assignment: CDR1 MNHEY and CDR2 SMNVEV (reference sequence).

The V call is TRBV7-9, the J call TRBJ1-1, with TRBD1 as a possible D gene (6 bases). CDR3 length equals 13 residues. With 5 bases removed from V and 3 bases from J, the gap between germline ends came to 10 bases. Germline CDR1 SEHNR, CDR2 FQNEAQ (reference sequence). This CDR3 reads CASSIQGYTEAFF. CDR3 DNA: TGTGCCAGCAGCATTCAGGGGTACACTGAAGCTTTCTTT. The full variable domain, completed using reference TRBV7-9 and TRBJ1-1, is DTGVSQNPRHKITKRGQNVTFRCDPISEHNRLYWYRQTLGQGPEFLTYFQNEAQLEKSRLLSDRFSAERPKGSFSTLEIQRTEQGDSAMYLCASSIQGYTEAFFGQGTRLTVV.

This clone showed up just once. The chain is built from TRBV5-1 and TRBJ1-1, with D perhaps matching TRBD1 (5 bases). V was shortened by 2 bases and J by 7 bases, with 15 bases between the two germline ends. From germline, CDR1 is SGHRS and CDR2 YFSETQ. This CDR3 is 14 amino acids long. Here the CDR3 reads CASSFTGTNSEAFF. The CDR3 DNA follows: TGCGCCAGCAGCTTCACAGGTACTAATAGTGAAGCTTTCTTT.

The chain carries TRBV7-8 and TRBJ2-7; TRBD1 aligns across 9 bases. The CDR3 is 13 residues long. The trim removed 5 bases at V and 5 bases at J, leaving 4 bases unmatched. The germline V gene has CDR1 SGHVS and CDR2 FQNEAQ. CDR3 loop: CASSRDRENEQYF. CDR3 in DNA: TGTGCCAGCAGCCGGGACAGGGAGAACGAGCAGTACTTC.